These 26 T cell receptor beta chains originate from one sample sequenced in a study of T cell responses to AZD1222 COVID-19 vaccine. This table comes from immunoSEQ multiplex PCR, and its TCRdb copy is limited to in-frame clones, with some not included. The sample has 100,000 to 150,000 clones, roughly 88% seen once. Sequences were derived from peripheral blood, sampled on day 0 of AZD1222 vaccination. Receptors were obtained from an adult in good health.

This clone has more than one count but fewer than ten. V usage is TRBV4-1 and J usage is TRBJ2-2; no definite D call. The germline CDR1 and CDR2 sequences are MGHRA and YSYEKL. V was clipped by 3 bases and J by 1 base, with 6 bases between them. The length of the CDR3 is 14 residues. The chain's CDR3 is CASSHLQNTGELFF. The DNA for the CDR3 is TGCGCCAGCAGCCATCTCCAGAACACCGGGGAGCTGTTTTTT.

J is TRBJ2-1 and V is TRBV11-3, with 11 bases lining up with TRBD2. CDR1 is SGHNT and CDR2 is YENEEA in the germline V gene. V gave up 3 bases and J gave up 4 bases; unmatched junction bases: 5. CDR3 length equals 16 residues. The CDR3 loop reads CASSFASGGHYNEQFF. In DNA form, the CDR3 reads TGTGCCAGCAGCTTCGCTAGCGGGGGGCATTACAATGAGCAGTTCTTC.

The V gene is TRBV29-1, the J gene TRBJ2-7; D tentatively fits TRBD1 or TRBD2 (7 bases each). From germline, CDR1 is SQVTM and CDR2 ANQGSEA. This CDR3 is built from 17 residues. The V gene lost 3 bases and the J gene lost 4 bases, with 25 bases spanning the gap. CDR3 loop: CSVEGTPGRGPRYEQYF. CDR3 DNA sequence: TGCAGCGTTGAGGGGACCCCGGGGAGGGGGCCGAGGTACGAGCAGTACTTC.

The chain has TRBV12-3 or TRBV12-4 and TRBJ2-5, with D hard to call. The V and J ends lost 2 bases and 4 bases respectively, with 8 bases between them. The CDR3 is 13 amino acids. CDR3 DNA: TGTGCCAGCAGTTTACTGAACCGAGAGACCCAGTACTTC. Translation gives CASSLLNRETQYF.

J is TRBJ2-7 and V is TRBV5-1; 8 bases align to TRBD1. Germline-derived CDR1 and CDR2 are SGHRS and YFSETQ. The trim removed 0 bases at V and 6 bases at J, leaving 5 bases unmatched. The CDR3 totals 14 residues. The CDR3 reads CASSLGLTGVEQYF. For the CDR3, the DNA is TGCGCCAGCAGCTTGGGGTTGACAGGGGTCGAGCAGTACTTC.

J is TRBJ1-2 and V is TRBV2; D unclear. Trimming removed 5 bases at V and 0 bases at J, with 10 bases between. CDR1 is SNHLY and CDR2 is FYNNEI in the germline V gene. The CDR3 runs 14 residues. The CDR3 DNA sequence: TGTGCCAGCAGTCTAATTGGGACTAACTATGGCTACACCTTC. It specifies CASSLIGTNYGYTF.

Only one count was recorded for this clone. The gene calls are TRBV6-4 and TRBJ1-2, with D possibly TRBD1 on 5 matching bases. V was clipped by 3 bases and J by 4 bases, with 18 bases between them. The CDR3 has 16 residues. Germline V lookup: CDR1 MRHNA, CDR2 SNTAGT. CDR3 DNA: TGTGCCAGCAGTGAGGTTCCTGGACACCCGAGCTATGGCTACACCTTC. Its protein is CASSEVPGHPSYGYTF.

A note on this clone: The sample holds other DNA sequences that translate to the same CDR3. This chain uses TRBV5-1 with TRBJ2-7; 8 positions agree with TRBD2. The germline CDR1 and CDR2 sequences are SGHRS and YFSETQ. The V and J ends lost 4 bases and 0 bases, in that order; junction bases with no gene match: 6. This CDR3 comprises 15 residues. CDR3 loop: CASSITSGPSYEQYF. Written as DNA, the CDR3 is TGCGCCAGCAGCATAACTAGCGGACCCTCCTACGAGCAGTACTTC.

The chain carries TRBV24-1 and TRBJ1-2; D gene unclear. This CDR3 contains 11 residues. CDR1 and CDR2 (germline): KGHDR, SFDVKD. The V gene lost 4 bases and the J gene lost 4 bases, with 3 bases spanning the gap. CDR3 nucleotide sequence: TGTGCCACCAGTGACGGCTATGGCTACACCTTC. It is translated as CATSDGYGYTF.

The V gene is TRBV7-3, the J gene TRBJ2-1, with 9 positions matching TRBD2. Per germline, CDR1 SGHTA and CDR2 FQGTGA. Germline trimming cut 3 bases from V and 7 bases from J; bases unmatched to any gene: 10. The CDR3 runs 16 residues. CDR3 protein: CASSLYGAGGPNEQFF. For the CDR3, the DNA is TGTGCCAGCAGCTTGTATGGCGCGGGGGGGCCGAATGAGCAGTTCTTC.

The CDR3 sequence is CASSYGDSGNTIYF. CDR3 nucleotides: TGTGCCAGCAGTTACGGCGATTCTGGAAACACCATATATTTT. V is TRBV6-5 and J is TRBJ1-3; no reliable D call. The CDR3 has 14 amino acids. V was trimmed by 2 bases and J by 1 base, leaving 6 bases between them. Germline CDR1 MNHEY, CDR2 SVGAGI.

The chain employs TRBV28 and TRBJ2-7; no firm D call. The germline V and J ends were trimmed by 6 bases and 9 bases, with 15 bases remaining between them. The CDR3 loop spans 12 amino acids. In germline, CDR1 is MDHEN, CDR2 SYDVKM. CDR3 region: CASSPDTLGQYF. The CDR3 DNA reads TGTGCCAGCAGCCCAGACACCCTTGGGCAGTACTTC.

The rearrangement uses TRBV24-1 and TRBJ2-1; 11 bases align to TRBD2. The CDR3 has 17 residues. Germline-derived CDR1 and CDR2 are KGHDR and SFDVKD. V dropped 4 bases and J dropped 2; count of bases not matched to a gene: 6. CDR3 coding DNA: TGTGCCACCAGTGAATCTAGCGGGAGGTCACCCTACAATGAGCAGTTCTTC. This encodes CATSESSGRSPYNEQFF.

The chain joins TRBV6-5 to TRBJ2-5, with TRBD2 matching 7 bases. Germline CDR1 MNHEY, CDR2 SVGAGI. V was pared by 7 bases and J by 4 bases, with 12 bases of the junction left unmatched. The CDR3 consists of 15 residues. Written as DNA, the CDR3 is TGTGCCAGCATGGGGGAGGGGCCCTGGGGAGAGACCCAGTACTTC. Translating gives CASMGEGPWGETQYF.

The rearrangement links TRBV27 to TRBJ2-3; possibly TRBD2 for D (6 bases). Between the trimmed V and J ends, which lost 8 bases and 2 bases, there was a span of 17 bases. Per the germline V gene, CDR1 is MNHEY and CDR2 is SMNVEV (reference sequence). The CDR3 is 15 amino acids. CDR3 in DNA: TGTGCCAGCTCTCGGAGGGGTGGTTTCACAGATACGCAGTATTTT. It translates to CASSRRGGFTDTQYF.

J is TRBJ2-1 and V is TRBV5-6, with 9 bases lining up with TRBD1. With 3 bases clipped from V and 4 bases from J, the junction kept 5 bases outside the gene matches. This CDR3 contains 15 residues. From germline, CDR1 is SGHDT and CDR2 YYEEEE. This chain's CDR3 is CASSSYRGLYNEQFF. In nucleotides, the CDR3 is TGTGCCAGCAGCTCATACAGGGGGCTATACAATGAGCAGTTCTTC.

This chain uses TRBV15 with TRBJ1-2; 7 bases are shared with TRBD1. The V and J ends lost 2 bases and 5 bases, in that order; junction bases with no gene match: 5. The germline V gene has CDR1 LNHNV and CDR2 YYDKDF (reference sequence). This CDR3 region has 14 residues. The CDR3 loop reads CATSRRGQRYGYTF. In nucleotides, the CDR3 is TGTGCCACCAGCAGAAGGGGGCAACGGTATGGCTACACCTTC.

The chain employs TRBV28 and TRBJ1-1; no reliable D call. V was pared by 6 bases and J by 4 bases, with 9 bases between. The V gene's germline CDR1 is MDHEN and CDR2 SYDVKM. This CDR3 is built from 12 residues. The CDR3 spells CASSPLSTEAFF. Written as DNA, the CDR3 is TGTGCCAGCAGCCCGTTGAGCACTGAAGCTTTCTTT.

The genes are TRBV18 and TRBJ2-3; D gene unclear. CDR3 length: 14 residues. With 4 bases removed from V and 2 bases from J, the gap between germline ends came to 10 bases. Per germline, CDR1 KGHSH and CDR2 LQKENI. This CDR3 is CASSLGPFTDTQYF. As DNA, the CDR3 is TGTGCCAGCTCACTTGGACCGTTCACAGATACGCAGTATTTT.

This clone was counted a single time. The chain combines TRBV6-5 with TRBJ1-1; the D is unclear. Germline V gene sequence: CDR1 MNHEY, CDR2 SVGAGI. V lost 6 bases to trimming and J lost 11 bases, with 13 bases between them. The CDR3 runs 11 residues. The CDR3 spells CASRSPPDAFF. The CDR3 DNA sequence: TGTGCCAGCAGATCCCCCCCGGACGCTTTCTTT.

V is TRBV18 and J is TRBJ2-7; no clear D. The V gene's germline CDR1 is KGHSH and CDR2 LQKENI. V was pared by 5 bases and J by 0 bases, with 17 bases between. The CDR3 contains 16 residues. The CDR3 sequence is CASSSSSPAVSYEQYF. Here the CDR3 DNA reads TGTGCCAGCTCATCATCCAGCCCAGCTGTCTCCTACGAGCAGTACTTC.

The V gene is TRBV13, the J gene TRBJ2-1; possible D gene TRBD2, 5 bases. V was cut by 0 bases and J by 6 bases, with 9 bases left in between. The CDR3 is made up of 14 amino acids. Germline V gives CDR1 PRHDT, CDR2 FYEKMQ (reference sequence). Here the CDR3 DNA reads TGTGCCAGCAGCTTAGGGGCGGGTCCCAATGAGCAGTTCTTC. Its translation: CASSLGAGPNEQFF.

CDR3 DNA: TGTGCCAGTAGTCTGAATACTGGACAGGGAGGTTCACCCCTCCACTTT. Its protein product is CASSLNTGQGGSPLHF. The J gene is TRBJ1-6, the V gene TRBV19; 8 nucleotides line up with TRBD1. This CDR3 comprises 16 residues. The germline V gene encodes CDR1 LNHDA and CDR2 SQIVND (reference sequence). V trimming: 5 bases; J trimming: 9 bases; junction bases outside the gene matches: 12.

This clone was found a few times. The chain carries TRBV27 and TRBJ2-7; no definite D call. Germline V lookup: CDR1 MNHEY, CDR2 SMNVEV (reference sequence). V was trimmed by 4 bases and J by 2 bases, leaving 12 bases between them. The CDR3 is 14 amino acids. The CDR3 loop is CASSSNYNTYEQYF. The CDR3, as DNA: TGTGCCAGCAGTTCTAACTATAACACCTACGAGCAGTACTTC.

This clone was counted once. The junction differs from germline at one of its ends, possibly a read error. The CDR3 DNA reads TGTGCCAGCAGCTTAGGTAGCGGGGGGGTTTGGCCCTCCCCGCTCTTC. It yields the protein CASSLGSGGVWPSPLF. The chain uses TRBV11-2 and TRBJ2-1, with 11 nucleotides matching TRBD2. The CDR3 loop spans 16 amino acids. Germline V CDR1 and CDR2: SGHAT, FQNNGV.

The chain joins TRBV29-1 to TRBJ1-2; a weak D match, TRBD1 (5 bases). Germline V CDR1 and CDR2: SQVTM, ANQGSEA. Trimming took 3 bases from V and 1 from J, leaving 6 bases between them. The CDR3 consists of 12 residues. CDR3 DNA sequence: TGCAGCGTTGAGGGGGTTAACTATGGCTACACCTTC. This gives the protein CSVEGVNYGYTF.